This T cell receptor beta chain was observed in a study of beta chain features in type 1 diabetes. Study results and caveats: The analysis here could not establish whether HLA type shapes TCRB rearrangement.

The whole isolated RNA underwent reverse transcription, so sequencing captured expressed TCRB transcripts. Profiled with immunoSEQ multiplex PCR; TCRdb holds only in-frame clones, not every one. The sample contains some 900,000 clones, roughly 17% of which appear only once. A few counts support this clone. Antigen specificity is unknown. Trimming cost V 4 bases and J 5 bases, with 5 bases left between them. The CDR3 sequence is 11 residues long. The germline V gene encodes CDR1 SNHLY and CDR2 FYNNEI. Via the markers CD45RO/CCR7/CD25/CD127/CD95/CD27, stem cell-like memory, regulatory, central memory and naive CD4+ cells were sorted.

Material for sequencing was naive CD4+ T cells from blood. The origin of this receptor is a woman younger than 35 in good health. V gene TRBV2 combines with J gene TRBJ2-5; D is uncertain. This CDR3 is CASSVEETQYF. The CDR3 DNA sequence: TGTGCCAGCAGTGTTGAGGAGACCCAGTACTTC. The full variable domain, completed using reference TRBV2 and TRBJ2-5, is EPEVTQTPSHQVTQMGQEVILRCVPISNHLYFYWYRQILGQKVEFLVSFYNNEISEKSEIFDDQFSVERPDGSNFTLKIRSTKLEDSAMYFCASSVEETQYFGPGTRLLVL.